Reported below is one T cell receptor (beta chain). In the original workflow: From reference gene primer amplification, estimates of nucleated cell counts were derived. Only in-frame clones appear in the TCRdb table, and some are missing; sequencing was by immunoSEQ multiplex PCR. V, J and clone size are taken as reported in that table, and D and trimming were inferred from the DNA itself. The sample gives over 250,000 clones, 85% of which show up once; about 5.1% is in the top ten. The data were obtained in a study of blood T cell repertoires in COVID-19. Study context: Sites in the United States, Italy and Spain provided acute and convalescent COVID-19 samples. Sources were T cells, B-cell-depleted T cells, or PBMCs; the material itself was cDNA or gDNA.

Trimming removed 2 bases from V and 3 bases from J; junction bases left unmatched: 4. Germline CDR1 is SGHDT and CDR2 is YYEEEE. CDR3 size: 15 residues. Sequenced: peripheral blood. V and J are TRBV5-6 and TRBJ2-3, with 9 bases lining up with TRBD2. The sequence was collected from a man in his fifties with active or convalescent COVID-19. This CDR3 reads CASSFRSGRTDTQYF. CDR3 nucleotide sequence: TGTGCCAGCAGCTTTAGGAGCGGGAGGACAGATACGCAGTATTTT. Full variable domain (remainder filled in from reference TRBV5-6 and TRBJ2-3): DAGVTQSPTHLIKTRGQQVTLRCSPKSGHDTVSWYQQALGQGPQFIFQYYEEEERQRGNFPDRFSGHQFPNYSSELNVNALLLGDSALYLCASSFRSGRTDTQYFGPGTRLTVL.